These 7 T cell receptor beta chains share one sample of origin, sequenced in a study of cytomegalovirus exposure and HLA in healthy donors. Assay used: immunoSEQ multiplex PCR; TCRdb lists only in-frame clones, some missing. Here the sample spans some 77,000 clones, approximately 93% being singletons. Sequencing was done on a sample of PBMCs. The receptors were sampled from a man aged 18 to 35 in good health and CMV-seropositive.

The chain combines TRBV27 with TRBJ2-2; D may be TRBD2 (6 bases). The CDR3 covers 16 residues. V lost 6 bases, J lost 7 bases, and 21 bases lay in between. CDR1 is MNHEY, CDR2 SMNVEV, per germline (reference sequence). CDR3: CASRAPWDWLGGELFF. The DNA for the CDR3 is TGTGCCAGCAGGGCACCATGGGACTGGCTTGGCGGGGAGCTGTTTTTT.

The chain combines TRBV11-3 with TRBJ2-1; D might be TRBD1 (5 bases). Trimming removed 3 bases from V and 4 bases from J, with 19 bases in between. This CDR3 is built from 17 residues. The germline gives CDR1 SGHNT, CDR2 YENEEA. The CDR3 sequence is CASSLYRQRRLYNEQFF. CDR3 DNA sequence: TGTGCCAGCAGCTTGTACCGACAGAGACGCCTTTACAATGAGCAGTTCTTC.

CDR3 residues: CASSPWAALGGETQYF. The CDR3 nucleotides read TGCGCCAGCAGCCCATGGGCCGCCTTAGGGGGCGAGACCCAGTACTTC. V and J are TRBV4-1 and TRBJ2-5; 7 nucleotides match TRBD1. CDR3 size: 16 residues. V was clipped by 4 bases and J by 5 bases; unmatched bases: 13. Germline V CDR1 and CDR2: MGHRA, YSYEKL.

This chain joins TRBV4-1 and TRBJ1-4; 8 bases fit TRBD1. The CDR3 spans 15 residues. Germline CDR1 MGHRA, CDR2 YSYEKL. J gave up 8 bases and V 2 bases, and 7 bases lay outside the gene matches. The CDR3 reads CASSQFDRGGEKLFF. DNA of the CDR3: TGCGCCAGCAGCCAATTCGACAGGGGAGGGGAAAAACTGTTTTTT.

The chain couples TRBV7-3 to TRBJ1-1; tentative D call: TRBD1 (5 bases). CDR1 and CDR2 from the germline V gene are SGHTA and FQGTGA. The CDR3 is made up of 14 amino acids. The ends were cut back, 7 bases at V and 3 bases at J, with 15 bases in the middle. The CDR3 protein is CASNIQGGDTEAFF. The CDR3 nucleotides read TGTGCCAGCAACATTCAGGGAGGGGACACTGAAGCTTTCTTT. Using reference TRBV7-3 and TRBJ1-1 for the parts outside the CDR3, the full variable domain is GAGVSQTPSNKVTEKGKYVELRCDPISGHTALYWYRQSLGQGPEFLIYFQGTGAADDSGLPNDRFFAVRPEGSVSTLKIQRTERGDSAVYLCASNIQGGDTEAFFGQGTRLTVV.

Here the CDR3 reads CAISASKSGGSSYEQYF. The CDR3 DNA sequence: TGTGCCATCAGTGCGAGCAAATCGGGGGGGAGCTCCTACGAGCAGTACTTC. V and J are TRBV10-3 and TRBJ2-7, with 8 bases that match TRBD2. Germline V gene lookup returns CDR1 ENHRY and CDR2 SYGVKD. The CDR3 has 17 amino acids. V shed 4 bases and J 0 bases; nucleotides not matched to a gene: 11.

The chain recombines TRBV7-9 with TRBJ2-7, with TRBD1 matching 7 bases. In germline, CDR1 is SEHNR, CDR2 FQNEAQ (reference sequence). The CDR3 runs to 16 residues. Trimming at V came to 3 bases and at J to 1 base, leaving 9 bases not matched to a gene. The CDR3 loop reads CASSFTPGQISYEQYF. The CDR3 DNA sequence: TGTGCCAGCAGCTTCACGCCGGGACAGATTTCCTACGAGCAGTACTTC.